A selection of T cell receptor beta chains follows, all from one sample in a study of lymphopenia after photon versus proton radiotherapy. The protocol was immunoSEQ multiplex PCR, while the TCRdb copy is restricted to in-frame clones and leaves out a portion. The data show tens of thousands of clones, over 70% seen once. The sample consisted of peripheral blood, taken from a patient treated with proton-based radiotherapy. Receptors originate from a man in his fifties or sixties with pancreatic cancer. Each CDR3 is given without its conserved first and last residue.

V gene	J gene	CDR3 protein
TRBV21-1	TRBJ1-1	ASIWENTEAF
TRBV7-2	TRBJ1-4	ASSPELGEKLF
TRBV7-2	TRBJ1-1	ASSTTRGPNTEAF
TRBV5-4	TRBJ2-2	ASSLGLAGGRTGELF
TRBV4-1	TRBJ1-2	ASSRPTGGDYGYT
TRBV21-1	TRBJ1-5	ASSDLTGIGGRNSNQPQH
TRBV30	TRBJ1-1	AWSPRTGSNEAF
TRBV5-5	TRBJ1-2	ASSWTGGYGYT
TRBV25-1	TRBJ2-7	ASSEGNRGTYEQY
TRBV2	TRBJ1-4	ASNLHRGGEKLF
TRBV6-1	TRBJ2-5	ASRVLGQETQY
TRBV5-6	TRBJ1-3	ASSWGASRNTIY
TRBV19	TRBJ2-1	ASSTPSGSSYNEQF
TRBV6-1	TRBJ1-1	ASTLYQGTF
TRBV4-2	TRBJ2-6	ASSQDRGGGGANVLT
TRBV30	TRBJ1-2	AWSVNGEGYT
TRBV15	TRBJ1-4	ATSRDPFGGTGGEKLF
TRBV27	TRBJ2-7	ASSSPGTGDYEQY
TRBV7-6	TRBJ2-5	ASSQGTSGQETQY
TRBV19	TRBJ1-5	ASRRQGASQPQH
TRBV5-1	TRBJ1-4	ASRGGDTTQNEKLF
TRBV19	TRBJ2-1	ASSQTSGSTGEQF
TRBV19	TRBJ2-7	ASSMGQGTNEQY
TRBV6-5	TRBJ2-7	ASRQFRDEQY
TRBV27	TRBJ2-7	ASRPSGRYEQY
TRBV27	TRBJ2-3	ASSSGQGISDTQY
TRBV7-3	TRBJ2-3	ASSLAAGRSDTQY
TRBV9	TRBJ1-1	ASSVEGGINTEAF
TRBV30	TRBJ2-5	ACSLSSQETQY
TRBV4-3	TRBJ2-2	ASSQDSGAPNTGELF
TRBV7-2	TRBJ1-2	ASSKGQGADGYT
TRBV28	TRBJ2-2	ASRLPGTGGTGELF
TRBV5-8	TRBJ1-5	ASSLLGNQPQH
TRBV4-1	TRBJ2-7	ASSQDSTAPRNYEQY
TRBV7-2	TRBJ1-1	ASSLVSGAQTEAF
TRBV13	TRBJ2-7	ASSLYRGRYEQY
TRBV5-6	TRBJ2-7	ASSLGQGVAYEQY
TRBV28	TRBJ1-1	ASRGGLKAAF
TRBV6-6	TRBJ2-7	ASRPPGQTYEQY
TRBV14	TRBJ2-6	ASSTGAPGANVLT
TRBV7-7	TRBJ2-1	ASSLGLNEQF
TRBV6-5	TRBJ1-2	ASSYSGQTSRGYT
TRBV5-5	TRBJ2-7	ASSRAGAKYEQY
TRBV28	TRBJ2-1	ASSGTLNNEQF
TRBV29-1	TRBJ1-2	SAMKDLEGYT
TRBV6-5	TRBJ2-7	ASKPGQGYEQY
TRBV27	TRBJ2-4	ASSSNRRLINIQY
TRBV7-9	TRBJ2-6	ASSPPSTGPSSANVLT
TRBV25-1	TRBJ2-3	ASSDRGRTDTQY
TRBV28	TRBJ2-7	ASSPLGAAYEQY
TRBV27	TRBJ1-1	ASRVAGGTEAF